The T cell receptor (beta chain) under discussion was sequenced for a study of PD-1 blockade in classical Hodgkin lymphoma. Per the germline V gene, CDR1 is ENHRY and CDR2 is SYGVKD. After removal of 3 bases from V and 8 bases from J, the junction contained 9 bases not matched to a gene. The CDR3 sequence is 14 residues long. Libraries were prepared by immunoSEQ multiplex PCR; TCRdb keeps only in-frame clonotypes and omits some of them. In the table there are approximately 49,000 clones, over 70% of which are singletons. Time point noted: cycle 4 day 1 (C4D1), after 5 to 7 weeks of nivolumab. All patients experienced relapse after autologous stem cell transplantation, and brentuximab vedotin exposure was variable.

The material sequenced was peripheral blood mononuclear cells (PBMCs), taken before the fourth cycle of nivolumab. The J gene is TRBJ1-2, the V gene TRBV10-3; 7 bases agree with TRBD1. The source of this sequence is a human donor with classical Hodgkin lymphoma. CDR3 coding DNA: TGTGCCATCAGTGAATTTAAGGGGGCGGGCGGCTACACCTTC. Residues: CAISEFKGAGGYTF.